The clone carrying this T cell receptor (beta chain) was found a few times. Its antigen is unidentified. This CDR3 comprises 14 residues. V lost 3 bases to trimming and J lost 11 bases, with 18 bases between them. The V gene's germline CDR1 is LGHNA and CDR2 YNFKEQ. The table came from immunoSEQ multiplex PCR; TCRdb's copy has only in-frame clones and leaves some out. The table includes approximately 24,000 clones, over 65% detected once. The data are from a study of lymphopenia after photon versus proton radiotherapy. General study points: After the lymphocyte nadir, photon-treated repertoires showed oligoclonal expansion, especially of CD8+ Temra cells.

Specimen: peripheral blood, collected from a patient treated with photon-based radiotherapy. The TCR comes from a man aged 40-50 years with gastric cancer. The J gene is TRBJ2-3, the V gene TRBV4-2, with D possibly TRBD1 on 6 matching bases. CDR3 loop: CASSQSPTGFMQYF. CDR3 in DNA: TGTGCCAGCAGCCAGAGCCCTACAGGGTTCATGCAGTATTTT.